This T cell receptor (beta chain) originates from a study of cytomegalovirus exposure and HLA in healthy donors. As for the study in general: Unique TCRs from HLA-typed donors, roughly 87 million of them, were held in an early data release. Study observations and caveats: Productive rates of about 90% or about 30% were seen for most TCR beta V segments in an earlier analysis. Presence/absence comparisons presumed near-even sequencing depth among donors.

V lost 4 bases, J lost 6 bases, and 7 bases stayed unmatched. This CDR3 spans 15 amino acids. Germline V gene data show CDR1 as MGHRA and CDR2 as YSYEKL. As for this clone: Its antigen is unidentified.

Primers included in the PCR were 60 Vbeta and 13 Jbeta primers. Measured with immunoSEQ multiplex PCR; TCRdb has only the in-frame clones, and not every one. The data contain around 190,000 clones, approximately 86% of them singletons. This chain links TRBV4-1 with TRBJ1-2, with TRBD1 matching over 11 bases. Sequenced material: PBMCs. The source of this sequence is a woman between 18 and 29 years old in good health and CMV-seronegative. The CDR3 nucleotides are TGCGCCAGCAGCCTGACGGACAGGGGGCTCAATGGCTACACCTTC. This gives the protein CASSLTDRGLNGYTF.